Below, one T cell receptor (beta chain) is given with its context. The treatment denotes: some 20 received Ad26.COV2.S at low or high dose, single or two shots; a few received placebo; per-sample allocation not given. Collection of samples fell on day 63 after the first vaccine or placebo injection. Here immunoSEQ multiplex PCR was the method, and the copy in TCRdb shows in-frame clones only, minus some. The sample lists roughly 400,000 clones; around nine tenths were seen once. The data were taken from a study of Ad26.COV2.S vaccination and SARS-CoV-2 variants. Study in general: The study gave Ad26.COV2.S intramuscularly, once or twice 56 days apart.

The ends were cut back, 5 bases at V and 8 bases at J, with 10 bases in the middle. CDR3 length: 11 amino acids. Per germline, CDR1 SQVTM and CDR2 ANQGSEA. The receptor comes from a person aged 18-60 years who received the Ad26.COV2.S COVID-19 vaccine or a placebo. The sequenced sample was peripheral blood, obtained in a trial of Ad26.COV2.S vaccine versus placebo. The V call is TRBV29-1, the J call TRBJ2-1; a weak D match, TRBD2 (6 bases). The CDR3 protein is CSVRLGDEQFF. For the CDR3, the DNA is TGCAGCGTTCGACTAGGCGATGAGCAGTTCTTC.